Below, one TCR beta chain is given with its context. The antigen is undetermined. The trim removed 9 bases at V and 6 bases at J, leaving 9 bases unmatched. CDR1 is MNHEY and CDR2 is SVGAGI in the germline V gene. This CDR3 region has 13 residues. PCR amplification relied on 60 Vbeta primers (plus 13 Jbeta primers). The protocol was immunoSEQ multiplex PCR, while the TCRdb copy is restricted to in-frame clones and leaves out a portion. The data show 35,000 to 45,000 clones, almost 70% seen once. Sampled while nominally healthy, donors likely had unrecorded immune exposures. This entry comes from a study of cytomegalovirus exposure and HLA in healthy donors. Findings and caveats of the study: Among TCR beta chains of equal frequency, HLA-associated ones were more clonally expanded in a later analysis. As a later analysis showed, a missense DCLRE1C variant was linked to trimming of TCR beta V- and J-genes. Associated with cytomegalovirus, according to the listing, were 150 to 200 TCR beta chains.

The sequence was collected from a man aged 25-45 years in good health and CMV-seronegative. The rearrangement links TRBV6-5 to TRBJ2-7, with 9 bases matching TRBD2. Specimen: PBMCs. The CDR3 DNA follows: TGTGCCAGTGCCGGGACTAGCAGCCGCGAGCAGTACTTC. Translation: CASAGTSSREQYF.